This T cell receptor (beta chain) was identified in a study of cytotoxic CD8 clonotypes in ibrutinib-treated CLL. Looked up from germline, CDR1 is LNHNV and CDR2 is YYDKDF (reference sequence). Trimming took 1 base from V and 2 from J, leaving 18 bases between them. The CDR3 sequence is 17 residues long. Using immunoSEQ multiplex PCR, the repertoire was profiled, and TCRdb retains in-frame clones only, with some absent. There are approximately 92,000 clones in the sample; over 60% occur only once, and 20% to 25% lies in the top ten. The sequenced sample was PBMCs, obtained after 24 months of ibrutinib treatment. V gene TRBV15 combines with J gene TRBJ2-7; maybe TRBD2 (5 bases). The clonotype originates from a human donor with chronic lymphocytic leukemia. CDR3: CATSRARGPLLAYEQYF. CDR3 in DNA: TGTGCCACCAGCAGAGCCAGAGGGCCTCTCCTCGCCTACGAGCAGTACTTC.